Each of the 17 T cell receptor beta chains below was sequenced from the same sample in a study of cytomegalovirus exposure and HLA in healthy donors. Generated by immunoSEQ multiplex PCR, the TCRdb table keeps only in-frame clones and is missing some. The table shows a few hundred thousand clones, with approximately 83% occurring only once. The sample taken for sequencing was PBMCs. The receptors were sampled from a woman aged 30 to 39 in good health and CMV-seropositive.

A single count supports this clone. This chain links TRBV27 with TRBJ1-1; a weak D match, TRBD1 (5 bases). Per the germline V gene, CDR1 is MNHEY and CDR2 is SMNVEV (reference sequence). The CDR3 extends over 12 amino acids. Deletions cut 5 bases from V and 4 bases from J, with 8 bases between. The CDR3 reads CASSGAATEAFF. DNA for the CDR3: TGTGCCAGCAGTGGGGCAGCCACTGAAGCTTTCTTT.

The chain recombines TRBV2 with TRBJ2-1; D gene uncertain. Germline CDR1 reads SNHLY; CDR2 reads FYNNEI. The CDR3 is 13 residues long. V lost 2 bases to trimming and J lost 7 bases, with 9 bases between them. Here the CDR3 DNA reads TGTGCCAGCAGTGAATTCAGTGGAAATGAGCAGTTCTTC. Protein sequence: CASSEFSGNEQFF. Supplemented by reference TRBV2 and TRBJ2-1, the full variable domain reads EPEVTQTPSHQVTQMGQEVILRCVPISNHLYFYWYRQILGQKVEFLVSFYNNEISEKSEIFDDQFSVERPDGSNFTLKIRSTKLEDSAMYFCASSEFSGNEQFFGPGTRLTVL.

The rearrangement joins TRBV4-1 to TRBJ1-1; D remains unclear. Germline-derived CDR1 and CDR2 are MGHRA and YSYEKL. The CDR3 runs 12 residues. With 4 bases removed from V and 8 bases from J, the gap between germline ends came to 11 bases. CDR3 sequence (DNA): TGCGCCAGCAGCCGCCCCGGGGTGGAAGCTTTCTTT. Translated, it gives CASSRPGVEAFF.

V gene TRBV6-1 combines with J gene TRBJ2-1, with a tentative D call TRBD2 (5 bases). The germline V and J ends were trimmed by 8 bases and 7 bases, with 15 bases remaining between them. The CDR3 length is 13 residues. Germline CDR1 is MNHNS and CDR2 is SASEGT. CDR3 nucleotide sequence: TGTGCCAGCCTCGAGGGAGAGGTTAATGAGCAGTTCTTC. Protein: CASLEGEVNEQFF.

This sequence joins TRBV5-6 and TRBJ2-2; 8 bases are a match to TRBD2. The germline CDR1 and CDR2 sequences are SGHDT and YYEEEE. The CDR3 sequence is 16 residues long. V dropped 3 bases and J dropped 6; count of bases not matched to a gene: 10. CDR3 in amino acids: CASSSAGREVAGELFF. The CDR3 nucleotides are TGTGCCAGCAGCTCAGCTGGGCGGGAGGTCGCCGGGGAGCTGTTTTTT.

V is TRBV6-6 and J is TRBJ1-2, with a tentative D call TRBD1 (5 bases). V was trimmed by 2 bases and J by 2 bases, leaving 9 bases between them. CDR1 and CDR2 from the germline V gene are MNHNY and SVGAGI (reference sequence). There are 14 residues in the CDR3. DNA of the CDR3: TGTGCCAGCAGTTACCGGTGGGACAACTATGGCTACACCTTC. Translated, it gives CASSYRWDNYGYTF.

This chain links TRBV28 with TRBJ1-2; D uncertain. Germline V gene sequence: CDR1 MDHEN, CDR2 SYDVKM. Trimming cost V 6 bases and J 2 bases, with 10 bases left between them. The CDR3 length is 13 residues. The CDR3 loop reads CASSSTVNYGYTF. For the CDR3, the DNA is TGTGCCAGCAGCAGTACAGTAAACTATGGCTACACCTTC.

This chain uses TRBV20-1 with TRBJ1-1, with unresolved D. V was clipped by 6 bases and J by 1 base, with 6 bases between them. The length of the CDR3 is 11 residues. Germline V gene data show CDR1 as DFQATT and CDR2 as SNEGSKA (reference sequence). CDR3 region: CSAPWNTEAFF. The CDR3 DNA follows: TGCAGTGCCCCCTGGAACACTGAAGCTTTCTTT.

This clone was seen a few times. The gene calls are TRBV4-2 and TRBJ2-3; 9 positions agree with TRBD2. The junction had 3 bases not matched to a gene; V was cut back by 1 base and J by 4 bases. This CDR3 is 15 amino acids long. Germline CDR1 and CDR2: LGHNA and YNFKEQ. The CDR3: CASSQGREGSDTQYF. DNA for the CDR3: TGTGCCAGCAGCCAAGGGCGGGAGGGGTCAGATACGCAGTATTTT.

With regard to this clone: This specimen includes other DNA sequences encoding the same CDR3. The chain joins TRBV7-9 to TRBJ2-7; TRBD2 is a possible D gene (7 bases). V was shortened by 0 bases and J by 4 bases, with 10 bases between the two germline ends. CDR1 SEHNR and CDR2 FQNEAQ come from the germline V gene (reference sequence). The CDR3 sequence is 14 residues long. In DNA form, the CDR3 reads TGTGCCAGCAGCTTAGCGGGGGGGCTGTACGAGCAGTACTTC. As protein: CASSLAGGLYEQYF. Using reference TRBV7-9 and TRBJ2-7 for the parts outside the CDR3, the full variable domain is DTGVSQNPRHKITKRGQNVTFRCDPISEHNRLYWYRQTLGQGPEFLTYFQNEAQLEKSRLLSDRFSAERPKGSFSTLEIQRTEQGDSAMYLCASSLAGGLYEQYFGPGTRLTVT.

The rearrangement uses TRBV7-9 and TRBJ1-1, with TRBD1 as a possible D gene (6 bases). Germline CDR1 SEHNR, CDR2 FQNEAQ (reference sequence). CDR3 length: 15 residues. The V end was cut by 0 bases, the J end by 1 base, with 9 bases between. The CDR3 loop reads CASSLAMDRNTEAFF. DNA for the CDR3: TGTGCCAGCAGCTTAGCGATGGACAGGAACACTGAAGCTTTCTTT.

The chain has TRBV5-4 and TRBJ2-2; D is uncertain. The germline V gene encodes CDR1 SGHNT and CDR2 YYREEE (reference sequence). The CDR3 runs to 16 residues. Trimming left V 4 bases short and J 3 bases short, with 16 bases between. Here the CDR3 DNA reads TGTGCCAGCAGCCGATGGATAAGCCGAGACACCGGGGAGCTGTTTTTT. It codes for CASSRWISRDTGELFF.

This sequence joins TRBV9 and TRBJ1-2; 7 bases match TRBD1. The CDR3 length is 15 residues. Germline assignment: CDR1 SGDLS and CDR2 YYNGEE. V shed 4 bases and J 4 bases; nucleotides not matched to a gene: 10. The CDR3 loop reads CASSIQGQPTYGYTF. The CDR3 DNA sequence: TGTGCCAGCAGCATCCAGGGACAGCCGACCTATGGCTACACCTTC.

This clone was recorded only once. The J gene is TRBJ2-7, the V gene TRBV27; 8 nucleotides match TRBD2. The CDR3 is made up of 16 amino acids. V was pared by 5 bases and J by 4 bases, with 13 bases of the junction left unmatched. Germline-derived CDR1 and CDR2 are MNHEY and SMNVEV (reference sequence). The CDR3 region is CASSPSAGATPYEQYF. The CDR3 nucleotides are TGTGCCAGCAGTCCCTCAGCGGGAGCGACCCCTTACGAGCAGTACTTC.

The chain couples TRBV30 to TRBJ1-2; maybe TRBD1 (6 bases). The V end was cut by 6 bases, the J end by 0 bases, with 14 bases between. Germline V gene data show CDR1 as GTSNPN and CDR2 as SVGIG (reference sequence). The CDR3 spans 14 residues. CDR3 residues: CACQTGRTNYGYTF. As DNA, the CDR3 is TGTGCCTGCCAGACAGGAAGAACTAACTATGGCTACACCTTC. Full variable domain (rest looked up from reference TRBV30 and TRBJ1-2): SQTIHQWPATLVQPVGSPLSLECTVEGTSNPNLYWYRQAAGRGLQLLFYSVGIGQISSEVPQNLSASRPQDRQFILSSKKLLLSDSGFYLCACQTGRTNYGYTFGSGTRLTVV.

The rearrangement links TRBV5-6 to TRBJ2-1; 9 nucleotides align to TRBD2. V was pared by 3 bases and J by 4 bases, with 8 bases of the junction left unmatched. Germline CDR1 is SGHDT and CDR2 is YYEEEE. CDR3 length: 16 amino acids. The CDR3 here is CASSSVAGGLYNEQFF. In DNA, the CDR3 is TGTGCCAGCAGCTCCGTGGCGGGAGGGTTATACAATGAGCAGTTCTTC. Complete variable domain (other parts from reference TRBV5-6 and TRBJ2-1): DAGVTQSPTHLIKTRGQQVTLRCSPKSGHDTVSWYQQALGQGPQFIFQYYEEEERQRGNFPDRFSGHQFPNYSSELNVNALLLGDSALYLCASSSVAGGLYNEQFFGPGTRLTVL.

The chain employs TRBV5-6 and TRBJ2-7; the D gene is possibly TRBD2 (5 bases). The CDR3 runs to 14 residues. Germline V gene lookup returns CDR1 SGHDT and CDR2 YYEEEE. Trimming stripped 2 bases from V and 1 base from J, with 10 bases between. CDR3 protein: CASSLRRRSYEQYF. The CDR3 nucleotides read TGTGCCAGCAGCTTAAGGAGGAGGTCCTACGAGCAGTACTTC.